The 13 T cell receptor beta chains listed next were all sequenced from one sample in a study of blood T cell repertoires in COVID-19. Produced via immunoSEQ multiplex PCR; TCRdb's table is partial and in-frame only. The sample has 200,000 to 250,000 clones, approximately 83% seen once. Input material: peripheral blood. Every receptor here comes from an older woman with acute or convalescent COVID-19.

The CDR3 DNA follows: TGTGCCAGCAGTGAAAGGGGAGGGGCCTTCCGAGGCACCGGGGAGCTGTTTTTT. Its translation is CASSERGGAFRGTGELFF. The chain carries TRBV6-1 and TRBJ2-2; 7 positions agree with TRBD2. The CDR3 sequence is 18 residues long. Losses at the gene ends were 2 bases for V and 4 bases for J; bases not matched to a gene: 13. CDR1 and CDR2 from the germline V gene are MNHNS and SASEGT.

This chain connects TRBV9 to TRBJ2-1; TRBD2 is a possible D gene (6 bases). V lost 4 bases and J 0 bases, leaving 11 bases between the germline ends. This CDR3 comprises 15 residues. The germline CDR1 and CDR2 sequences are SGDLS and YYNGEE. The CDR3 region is CASSTDGSSYNEQFF. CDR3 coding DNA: TGTGCCAGCAGCACAGACGGGAGCTCCTACAATGAGCAGTTCTTC.

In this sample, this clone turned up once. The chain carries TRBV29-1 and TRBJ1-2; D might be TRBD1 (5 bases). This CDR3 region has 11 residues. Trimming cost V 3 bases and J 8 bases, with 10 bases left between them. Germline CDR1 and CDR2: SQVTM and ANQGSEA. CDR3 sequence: CSVEGTQGYTF. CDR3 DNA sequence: TGCAGCGTTGAGGGGACTCAGGGCTACACCTTC. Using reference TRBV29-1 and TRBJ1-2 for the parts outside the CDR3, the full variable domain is SAVISQKPSRDICQRGTSLTIQCQVDSQVTMMFWYRQQPGQSLTLIATANQGSEATYESGFVIDKFPISRPNLTFSTLTVSNMSPEDSSIYLCSVEGTQGYTFGSGTRLTVV.

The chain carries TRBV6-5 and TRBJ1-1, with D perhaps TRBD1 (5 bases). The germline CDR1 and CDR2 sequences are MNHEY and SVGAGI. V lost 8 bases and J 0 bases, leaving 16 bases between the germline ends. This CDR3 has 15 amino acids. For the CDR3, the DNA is TGTGCCAGCGGGCGACAGTCGGCCCTGAACACTGAAGCTTTCTTT. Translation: CASGRQSALNTEAFF.

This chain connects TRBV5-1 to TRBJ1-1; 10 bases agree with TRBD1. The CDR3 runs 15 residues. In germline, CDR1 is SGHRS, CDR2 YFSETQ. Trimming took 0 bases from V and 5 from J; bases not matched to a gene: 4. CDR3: CASSLAGQGRTEAFF. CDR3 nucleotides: TGCGCCAGCAGCTTGGCGGGACAGGGGAGGACTGAAGCTTTCTTT.

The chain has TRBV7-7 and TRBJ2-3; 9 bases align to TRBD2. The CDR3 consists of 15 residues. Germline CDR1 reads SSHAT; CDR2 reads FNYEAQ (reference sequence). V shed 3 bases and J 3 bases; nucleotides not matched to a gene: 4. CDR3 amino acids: CASSLGSGGTDTQYF. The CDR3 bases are TGTGCCAGCAGCTTGGGTAGCGGGGGTACAGATACGCAGTATTTT.

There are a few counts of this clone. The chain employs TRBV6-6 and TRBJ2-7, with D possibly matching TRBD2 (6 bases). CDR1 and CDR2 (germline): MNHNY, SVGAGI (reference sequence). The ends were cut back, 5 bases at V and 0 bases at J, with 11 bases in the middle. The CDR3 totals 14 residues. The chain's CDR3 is CASSGGRSSYEQYF. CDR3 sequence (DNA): TGTGCCAGCAGTGGGGGGAGGAGCTCCTACGAGCAGTACTTC.

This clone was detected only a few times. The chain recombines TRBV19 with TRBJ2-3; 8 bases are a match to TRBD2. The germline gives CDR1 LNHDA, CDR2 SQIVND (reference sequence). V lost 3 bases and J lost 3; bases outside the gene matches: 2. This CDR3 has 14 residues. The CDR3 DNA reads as TGTGCCAGTAGTATCCGGGGGGGAACAGATACGCAGTATTTT. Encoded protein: CASSIRGGTDTQYF.

Written as DNA, the CDR3 is TGTGCCAGCAGCTCAGACAATGTAGGGCCCCAGCATTTT. This translates into CASSSDNVGPQHF. The chain carries TRBV28 and TRBJ1-5, with no clear D. The V and J ends lost 6 bases and 9 bases respectively, with 15 bases between them. Germline assignment: CDR1 MDHEN and CDR2 SYDVKM. This CDR3 contains 13 residues.

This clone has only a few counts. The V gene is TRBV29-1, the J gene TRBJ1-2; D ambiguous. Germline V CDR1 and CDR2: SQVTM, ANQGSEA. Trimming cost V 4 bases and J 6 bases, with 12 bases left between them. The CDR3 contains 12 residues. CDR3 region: CSVGGFHNGYTF. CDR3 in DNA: TGCAGCGTTGGAGGATTCCACAATGGCTACACCTTC.

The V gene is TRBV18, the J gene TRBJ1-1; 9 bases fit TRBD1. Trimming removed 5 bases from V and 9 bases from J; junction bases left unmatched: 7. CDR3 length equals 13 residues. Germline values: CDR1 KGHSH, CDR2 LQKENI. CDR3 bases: TGTGCCAGCTCAGCGGACAGGGGACGCCAAGCTTTCTTT. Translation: CASSADRGRQAFF.

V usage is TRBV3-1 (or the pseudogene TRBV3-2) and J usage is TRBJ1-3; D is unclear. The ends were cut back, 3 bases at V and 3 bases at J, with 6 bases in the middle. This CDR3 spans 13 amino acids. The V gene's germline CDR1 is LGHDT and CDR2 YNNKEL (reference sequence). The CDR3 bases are TGTGCCAGCAGCCACCGGGGTGGAAACACCATATATTTT. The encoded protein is CASSHRGGNTIYF.

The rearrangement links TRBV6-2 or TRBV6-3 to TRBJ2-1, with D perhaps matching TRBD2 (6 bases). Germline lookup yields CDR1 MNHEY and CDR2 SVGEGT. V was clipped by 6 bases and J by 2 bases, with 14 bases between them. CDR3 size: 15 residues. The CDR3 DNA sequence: TGTGCCAGCAGCAAGGGGCGGGGCCCCTACAATGAGCAGTTCTTC. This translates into CASSKGRGPYNEQFF.